This TCR beta chain appears in the sequencing data of a study of blood T cell repertoires in COVID-19. About the study: Italy, Spain and the United States were the sources of the convalescent and acute COVID-19 samples. Sources were T cells, B-cell-depleted T cells, or PBMCs; the material itself was cDNA or gDNA.

Sequencing used immunoSEQ multiplex PCR; TCRdb keeps in-frame clones, though not all of them. The sample consists of approximately 82,000 clones, more than 85% of them appearing once. Participant-reported clinical history was the basis for cohort assignment. This CDR3 comprises 15 residues. CDR1 SGDLS and CDR2 YYNGEE come from the germline V gene. V dropped 0 bases and J dropped 5 bases, with 9 bases sitting between them. The sequenced material came from PBMCs or T cells enriched from blood (not recorded which). This sequence joins TRBV9 and TRBJ1-6; maybe TRBD1 (6 bases). The source is a woman in her 50s with acute COVID-19. CDR3: CASSVDRANNSPLHF. CDR3 in DNA: TGTGCCAGCAGCGTAGACAGGGCCAATAATTCACCCCTCCACTTT.